What follows are 26 T cell receptor beta chains derived from one specimen sequenced in a study of CXCR3-negative and CXCR3-positive naive CD8 T cells (dated by TCRdb to the late 2010s). Instrument used: NextSeq 550. The Human TCR Profiling Kit (MiLaboratory) was used to make UMI-labeled 5' RACE TRB cDNA libraries. Once TCRdb had reprocessed the reads, it stored one entry per CDR3 protein sequence and supplied no DNA. This sample's listing comprises 100,000 to 150,000 distinct CDR3 sequences. The ten biggest clones cover 0.45% to 0.55% of the sample. Sequenced sample: naive CXCR3- CD8+ T cells from blood. Interpreted using the paper, the cell subset or site label stands for: CD45RO-CCR7+CD27+CD95- naive CD8+ T cells lacking CXCR3 (TNR3-). Source of these receptors: a human donor in good health. Some clones in this sample may be carry-over from other donors' samples.

The rearrangement uses TRBV7-9 and TRBJ2-1; TCRdb lists TRBD1, though no DNA is available to test this call. Germline CDR1 is SEHNR and CDR2 is FQNEAQ (reference sequence). The CDR3 is made up of 14 amino acids. This CDR3 is CANDGGQDPNEQFF.

The V gene is TRBV6-2 or TRBV6-3, the J gene TRBJ1-5; TCRdb designates TRBD1, a call that cannot be tested without DNA. This CDR3 region has 16 residues. The V gene's germline CDR1 is MNHEY and CDR2 SVGEGT. Here the CDR3 reads CASKATGTYSNQPQHF.

This rearrangement joins TRBV28 to TRBJ2-7; TCRdb's D call, TRBD2, is unchecked because there is no DNA. In germline, CDR1 is MDHEN, CDR2 SYDVKM. The CDR3 extends over 18 amino acids. CDR3 residues: CASSSPGLAAPSSYEQYF.

V is TRBV7-9 and J is TRBJ2-1; the D call from TCRdb, TRBD2, cannot be confirmed without DNA. Germline lookup yields CDR1 SEHNR and CDR2 FQNEAQ (reference sequence). The CDR3 extends over 16 amino acids. The CDR3 here is CASSPRTSGIYNEQFF.

V usage is TRBV11-2 and J usage is TRBJ2-5; TCRdb gives TRBD1 as the D gene, but with no DNA this cannot be confirmed. The CDR3 runs to 15 residues. CDR1 SGHAT and CDR2 FQNNGV come from the germline V gene. The CDR3 is CASSFIYRGQETQYF.

The chain employs TRBV2 and TRBJ2-2; TCRdb proposes TRBD2, but this gene call is untestable without DNA. The CDR3 has 14 residues. Germline V gene sequence: CDR1 SNHLY, CDR2 FYNNEI. The CDR3 sequence: CAMGVTAGTGELFF.

This sequence joins TRBV6-6 and TRBJ2-1; TCRdb's D call, TRBD1, is unchecked because there is no DNA. The CDR3 sequence is 17 residues long. Germline values: CDR1 MNHNY, CDR2 SVGAGI (reference sequence). Here the CDR3 reads CASIGGLEVGSYNEQFF.

The chain couples TRBV4-2 to TRBJ2-5; TCRdb lists TRBD2, though no DNA is available to test this call. From germline, CDR1 is LGHNA and CDR2 YNFKEQ. The CDR3 is 17 amino acids. The CDR3 sequence: CASSQVTGRPRQETQYF.

V usage is TRBV7-2 and J usage is TRBJ2-7. CDR1 and CDR2 (germline): SGHTA, FQGNSA. CDR3 size: 13 residues. Here the CDR3 reads CASSLEEYYEQYF.

The gene calls are TRBV7-8 and TRBJ2-7. Looked up from germline, CDR1 is SGHVS and CDR2 is FQNEAQ. The CDR3 sequence is 14 residues long. The CDR3 region is CASSLDISSYEQYF.

V gene TRBV28 combines with J gene TRBJ2-1. The CDR3 spans 12 residues. Looked up from germline, CDR1 is MDHEN and CDR2 is SYDVKM. This CDR3 is CASSLEHNEQFF.

CDR3 residues: CASSRNFSGTGFVSAGANVLTF. V usage is TRBV21-1 and J usage is TRBJ2-6; absent DNA, TCRdb's TRBD1 call cannot be checked. TRBV21-1 is tagged as a pseudogene. The CDR3 is 22 amino acids.

The CDR3 region is CASSLGSPQGWGVHEQFF. The chain is built from TRBV11-2 and TRBJ2-1; TCRdb's D gene call, TRBD1, goes unchecked for lack of DNA. Germline V gene sequence: CDR1 SGHAT, CDR2 FQNNGV. This CDR3 comprises 18 residues.

The J gene is TRBJ2-1, the V gene TRBV18; absent DNA, TCRdb's TRBD1 call cannot be checked. The CDR3 runs 15 residues. CDR1 is KGHSH, CDR2 LQKENI, per germline. CDR3 sequence reads: CASSSNGQVDNEQFF.

This CDR3 is CASSTTGRARESQYF. The chain couples TRBV7-9 to TRBJ2-5; absent DNA, TCRdb's TRBD1 call cannot be checked. The germline V gene encodes CDR1 SEHNR and CDR2 FQNEAQ (reference sequence). This CDR3 contains 15 residues.

V gene TRBV7-2 combines with J gene TRBJ2-7; absent DNA, TCRdb's TRBD2 call cannot be checked. Germline CDR1 and CDR2: SGHTA and FQGNSA. This CDR3 region has 14 residues. The CDR3 region is CASSSRTIEYEQYF.

The chain uses TRBV4-3 and TRBJ2-7; the D call from TCRdb, TRBD1, cannot be confirmed without DNA. Germline V gene sequence: CDR1 LGHNA, CDR2 YSLEER. This CDR3 comprises 13 residues. This CDR3 is CASSQGQGVEQYF.

This CDR3 is CASSLLLAENYEQYF. This chain links TRBV5-1 with TRBJ2-7; TCRdb names TRBD2, which stays unverified in the absence of DNA. Germline loops: CDR1 SGHRS, CDR2 YFSETQ. CDR3 size: 15 residues.

The chain has TRBV7-9 and TRBJ2-3; TCRdb names TRBD2, which stays unverified in the absence of DNA. Germline CDR1 reads SEHNR; CDR2 reads FQNEAQ (reference sequence). There are 14 residues in the CDR3. This CDR3 is CASSETRAADTQYF.

The chain carries TRBV29-1 and TRBJ2-2. Germline CDR1 reads SQVTM; CDR2 reads ANQGSEA. The CDR3 contains 13 residues. The CDR3 sequence is CSGEGANTGELFF.

The rearrangement uses TRBV7-9 and TRBJ1-5; the TCRdb D gene call, TRBD1, has no DNA to confirm it. Germline CDR1 SEHNR, CDR2 FQNEAQ (reference sequence). CDR3 size: 19 residues. The CDR3 spells CASSFQIGTGDYSNQPQHF.

This chain joins TRBV9 and TRBJ2-7. The germline V gene has CDR1 SGDLS and CDR2 YYNGEE. The CDR3 has 14 residues. CDR3 residues: CASSVSGGSYEQYF.

This rearrangement joins TRBV5-1 to TRBJ2-7. CDR1 and CDR2 (germline): SGHRS, YFSETQ. The CDR3 covers 15 residues. CDR3 amino acids: CASSPDLDGPYEQYF.

The CDR3: CATSHGAGSAYEQYF. The chain carries TRBV15 and TRBJ2-7; TCRdb names TRBD2, which stays unverified in the absence of DNA. The CDR3 length is 15 residues. Germline CDR1 LNHNV, CDR2 YYDKDF (reference sequence).

This chain uses TRBV28 with TRBJ2-3; TCRdb proposes TRBD1, but this gene call is untestable without DNA. Germline CDR1 MDHEN, CDR2 SYDVKM. CDR3 length: 13 amino acids. CDR3 amino acids: CAGGGVSTDTQYF.

The J gene is TRBJ2-3, the V gene TRBV9; TCRdb reports TRBD1, a call that lacks DNA to check it against. CDR3 size: 15 residues. The germline CDR1 and CDR2 sequences are SGDLS and YYNGEE. CDR3 residues: CASSVSWGGTATQYF.